The TCR beta chain described here comes from a study of cytomegalovirus exposure and HLA in healthy donors. Each donor's status was that of a healthy bone marrow donor. This CDR3 spans 14 amino acids. Germline V gene lookup returns CDR1 LGHNA and CDR2 YNFKEQ. V lost 1 base, J lost 2 bases, and 9 bases lay in between. General study findings and limits: The authors later found HLA-associated TCR beta chains more clonally expanded than equally common others. Earlier analysis found most TCR beta V segments productive about 90% or about 30% of the time. Compared with the roughly 700-donor mean, an Asian-associated ancestry cluster reportedly had fewer N-insertions, according to a later analysis.

In regard to this clone: Antigen specificity is unknown.

PCR used 60 Vbeta primers and 13 Jbeta primers. Method: immunoSEQ multiplex PCR; TCRdb's copy keeps in-frame clones and lacks some. The sample lists around 140,000 clones, roughly 73% seen once, with 1.6% in the top ten. The chain joins TRBV4-2 to TRBJ2-7, with a possible D match to TRBD1 (5 bases). The receptor comes from a woman between 18 and 29 years old in good health and CMV-seronegative. Source material: PBMCs. The CDR3 nucleotides read TGTGCCAGCAGCCAAGGCGACAGCCCCTACGAGCAGTACTTC. Its translation is CASSQGDSPYEQYF.